The 19 T cell receptor beta chains reported below all come from one sample, sequenced in a study of CXCR3-negative and CXCR3-positive naive CD8 T cells. The TRB cDNA libraries were prepared by 5' RACE with UMI labels. Using the 5' RACE reads, TCRdb records one entry per CDR3 protein without DNA. The repertoire table contains approximately 83,000 distinct CDR3 sequences. The material sequenced was naive CXCR3- CD8+ T cells from blood. Subset here: CD45RO-CCR7+CD27+CD95- naive CD8+ T cells lacking CXCR3 (TNR3-). These receptors were taken from a human donor in good health. Some clones in this sample may be carry-over from other donors' samples.

This sequence joins TRBV7-9 and TRBJ2-7; the TCRdb call, TRBD2, lacks DNA for checking. CDR3 length equals 13 residues. Germline V gene data show CDR1 as SEHNR and CDR2 as FQNEAQ (reference sequence). The CDR3 region is CASSLASGDEQYF. Based on the CDR3 plus reference TRBV7-9 and TRBJ2-7, the full variable domain is DTGVSQNPRHKITKRGQNVTFRCDPISEHNRLYWYRQTLGQGPEFLTYFQNEAQLEKSRLLSDRFSAERPKGSFSTLEIQRTEQGDSAMYLCASSLASGDEQYFGPGTRLTVT.

CDR3 amino acids: CATSDLKSADGELFF. The chain links TRBV24-1 to TRBJ2-2. In germline, CDR1 is KGHDR, CDR2 SFDVKD. The CDR3 is made up of 15 amino acids.

The chain links TRBV29-1 to TRBJ2-7. The CDR3 runs 12 residues. CDR1 and CDR2 (germline): SQVTM, ANQGSEA. The CDR3 sequence: CSVRHLSYEQYF.

This chain links TRBV18 with TRBJ1-1. Per germline, CDR1 KGHSH and CDR2 LQKENI. This CDR3 spans 14 amino acids. The CDR3 region is CASSPPWGAAEAFF.

The rearrangement joins TRBV29-1 to TRBJ2-2; no DNA is available, so the TRBD2 call from TCRdb remains unchecked. The CDR3 runs to 15 residues. The germline gives CDR1 SQVTM, CDR2 ANQGSEA. CDR3: CSVESGRSNAGELFF.

The J gene is TRBJ1-2, the V gene TRBV7-8; TCRdb proposes TRBD1, but this gene call is untestable without DNA. Germline V gene lookup returns CDR1 SGHVS and CDR2 FQNEAQ. The CDR3 loop spans 15 amino acids. This CDR3 reads CASSFPGQAHYGYTF.

The chain recombines TRBV29-1 with TRBJ1-2; TCRdb proposes TRBD1, but this gene call is untestable without DNA. The length of the CDR3 is 14 residues. CDR1 is SQVTM and CDR2 is ANQGSEA in the germline V gene. CDR3 sequence: CSAQTGEASYGYTF.

This chain connects TRBV20-1 to TRBJ2-1; TCRdb designates TRBD2, a call that cannot be tested without DNA. Germline-derived CDR1 and CDR2 are DFQATT and SNEGSKA (reference sequence). CDR3 length: 18 residues. This CDR3 is CSARDLRGLAGGYNEQFF.

V and J are TRBV29-1 and TRBJ2-1; lacking DNA, the TRBD1 call made by TCRdb goes unchecked. Germline loops: CDR1 SQVTM, CDR2 ANQGSEA. This CDR3 region has 17 residues. The CDR3 spells CSVELTGWEGAYNEQFF.

The rearrangement joins TRBV6-5 to TRBJ1-1; TCRdb names TRBD1, which stays unverified in the absence of DNA. This CDR3 spans 14 amino acids. Germline assignment: CDR1 MNHEY and CDR2 SVGAGI. CDR3 residues: CASSYRTENTEAFF.

The chain joins TRBV18 to TRBJ2-7. The length of the CDR3 is 14 residues. Germline values: CDR1 KGHSH, CDR2 LQKENI. The CDR3 loop is CASSPYSQVHEQYF. Supplemented by reference TRBV18 and TRBJ2-7, the full variable domain reads NAGVMQNPRHLVRRRGQEARLRCSPMKGHSHVYWYRQLPEEGLKFMVYLQKENIIDESGMPKERFSAEFPKEGPSILRIQQVVRGDSAAYFCASSPYSQVHEQYFGPGTRLTVT.

The J gene is TRBJ2-7, the V gene TRBV7-9; TCRdb designates TRBD1, a call that cannot be tested without DNA. Per germline, CDR1 SEHNR and CDR2 FQNEAQ (reference sequence). The CDR3 is 14 amino acids. This CDR3 reads CASSRTENPYEQYF.

The chain is built from TRBV11-2 and TRBJ2-2; checking the TCRdb D call of TRBD2 is not possible without DNA. Germline lookup yields CDR1 SGHAT and CDR2 FQNNGV. The CDR3 contains 19 residues. The CDR3 loop reads CASTLSSGLAGVLTGELFF.

CDR3 residues: CASSLGSVTTEAFF. The chain links TRBV7-9 to TRBJ1-1. Germline CDR1 and CDR2: SEHNR and FQNEAQ (reference sequence). CDR3 length equals 14 residues. The full variable domain, in which reference TRBV7-9 and TRBJ1-1 provide the parts outside the CDR3, is DTGVSQNPRHKITKRGQNVTFRCDPISEHNRLYWYRQTLGQGPEFLTYFQNEAQLEKSRLLSDRFSAERPKGSFSTLEIQRTEQGDSAMYLCASSLGSVTTEAFFGQGTRLTVV.

V and J are TRBV7-9 and TRBJ2-5. This CDR3 region has 13 residues. Germline assignment: CDR1 SEHNR and CDR2 FQNEAQ (reference sequence). CDR3 region: CASSSWTEETQYF.

The gene calls are TRBV7-9 and TRBJ2-3. CDR1 is SEHNR, CDR2 FQNEAQ, per germline (reference sequence). This CDR3 has 15 residues. The CDR3 sequence is CASSSSGQEADTQYF.

The genes are TRBV5-6 and TRBJ2-7. The germline CDR1 and CDR2 sequences are SGHDT and YYEEEE. This CDR3 spans 15 amino acids. The CDR3 is CASSLIWGDSYEQYF.

This chain uses TRBV29-1 with TRBJ2-5; TCRdb proposes TRBD1, but this gene call is untestable without DNA. The germline V gene has CDR1 SQVTM and CDR2 ANQGSEA. The CDR3 extends over 14 amino acids. This chain's CDR3 is CSVEGDRVGETQYF.

The rearrangement joins TRBV7-9 to TRBJ2-2; TCRdb's D call, TRBD1, is unchecked because there is no DNA. Germline loops: CDR1 SEHNR, CDR2 FQNEAQ (reference sequence). The CDR3 totals 18 residues. The CDR3 region is CASSPPTGTATNTGELFF.